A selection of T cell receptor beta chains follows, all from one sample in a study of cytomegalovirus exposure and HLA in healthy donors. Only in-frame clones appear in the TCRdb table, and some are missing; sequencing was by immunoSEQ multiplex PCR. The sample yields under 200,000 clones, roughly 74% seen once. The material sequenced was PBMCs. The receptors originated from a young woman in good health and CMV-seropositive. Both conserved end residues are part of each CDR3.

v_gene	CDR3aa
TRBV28	CASRQSTSGVLHEQYF
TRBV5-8	CASSLGTGTGGYIQYF
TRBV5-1	CASRMSLSSGNTIYF
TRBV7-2	CASSLTYNQPQHF
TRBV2	CASSEAEREGGETQYF
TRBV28	CASSSPAWQGQYEQYF
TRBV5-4	CASSVNPRGTTEAFF
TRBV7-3	CASSGGTVSTDTQYF
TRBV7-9	CASSSGLAGGTDTQYF
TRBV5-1	CASSLLAGGDDGTQYF
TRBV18	CASSREGQGDSPLHF
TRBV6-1	CASGHGGPGELFF
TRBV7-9	CSSSVTRDTGELFF
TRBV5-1	CASSLGPSGETQYF
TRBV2	CASSEVPVPLDRRAFF
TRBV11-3	CASSPRTGGYNEQFF
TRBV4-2	CASTMGGWDNEQFF
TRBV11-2	CASSSATGTEAYEQYF
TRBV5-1	CASSLASGQGYEQFF
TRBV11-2	CASSLGTLQETQYF
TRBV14	CASSHAQSNYEQYF
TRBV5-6	CASRTSGAGGEQYF
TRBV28	CASSFNKNYGYTF
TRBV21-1	CASWTGDNQPQHF
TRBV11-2	CASLAGQGTYEQYF
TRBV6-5	CASSWNRQETQYF
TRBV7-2	CASKEQGNTEAFF
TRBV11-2	CASSLVASFPYEQYF
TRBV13	CASSQARLADTYNEQFF
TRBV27	CASSSREGYEQYF
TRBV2	CASSTATGEVEKLFF
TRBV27	CASSLDTSGSSYNEQFF
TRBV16	CASSQLWTGEGNTEAFF
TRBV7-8	CASSLAPSGGFQETQYF
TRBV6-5	CASSSSGSKDTQYF
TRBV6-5	CASSYVRTGELFF
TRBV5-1	CASSLGGINEQFF
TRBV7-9	CASSLAAGSTTADTQYF
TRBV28	CASSDRVGFYQPQHF
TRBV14	CASSQAGLAKNIQYF
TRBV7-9	CASSLGTSGDNEQFF
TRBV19	CASSQRGQGALEQYF
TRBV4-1	CASSQAQGGYGYTF
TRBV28	CASSTSGSNQPQHF
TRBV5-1	CASSLIGLAGGPVMEDTQYF
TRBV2	CASSPGLAREQYF
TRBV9	CASSTNPSSYNEQFF
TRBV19	CASRTGLAGNEQFF
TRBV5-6	CASSFSGYEQYF
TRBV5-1	CASSLDSASTDTQYF
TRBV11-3	CASSLGGTGDYEQYF
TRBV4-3	CASSRTGTGIRNEQFF
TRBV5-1	CASSLEGHTKTQYF